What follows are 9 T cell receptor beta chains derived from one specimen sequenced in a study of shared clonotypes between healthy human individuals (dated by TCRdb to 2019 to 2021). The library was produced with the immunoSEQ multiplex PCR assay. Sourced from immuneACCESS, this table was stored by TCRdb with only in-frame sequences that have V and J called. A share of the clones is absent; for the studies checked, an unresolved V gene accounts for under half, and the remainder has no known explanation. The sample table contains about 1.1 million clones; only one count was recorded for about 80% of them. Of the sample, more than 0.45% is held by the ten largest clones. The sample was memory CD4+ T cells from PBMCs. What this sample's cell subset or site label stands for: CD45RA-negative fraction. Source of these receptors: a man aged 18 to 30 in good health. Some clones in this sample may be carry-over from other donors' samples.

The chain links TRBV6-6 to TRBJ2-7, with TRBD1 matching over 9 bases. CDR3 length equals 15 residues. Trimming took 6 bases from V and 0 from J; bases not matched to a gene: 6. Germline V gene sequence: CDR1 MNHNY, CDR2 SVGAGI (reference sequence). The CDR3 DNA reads TGTGCCAGCAGCCCGGGGACAGGGAGCTCCTACGAGCAGTACTTC. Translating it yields CASSPGTGSSYEQYF.

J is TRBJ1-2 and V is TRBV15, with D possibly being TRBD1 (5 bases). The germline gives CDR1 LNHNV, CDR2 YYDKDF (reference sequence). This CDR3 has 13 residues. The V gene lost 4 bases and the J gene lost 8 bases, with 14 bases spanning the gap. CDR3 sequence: CATSTGDRSGYTF. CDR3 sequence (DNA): TGTGCCACCAGCACGGGGGATCGGAGCGGCTACACCTTC.

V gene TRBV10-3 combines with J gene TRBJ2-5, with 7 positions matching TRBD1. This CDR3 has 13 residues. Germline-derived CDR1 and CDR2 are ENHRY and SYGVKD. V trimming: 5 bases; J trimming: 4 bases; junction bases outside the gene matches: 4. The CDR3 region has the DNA TGTGCCATCAGTACGGGACAGTCAGAGACCCAGTACTTC. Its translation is CAISTGQSETQYF.

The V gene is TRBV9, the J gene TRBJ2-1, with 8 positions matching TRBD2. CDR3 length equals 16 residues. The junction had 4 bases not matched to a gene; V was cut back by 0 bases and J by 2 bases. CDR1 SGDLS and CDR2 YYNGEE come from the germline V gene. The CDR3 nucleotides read TGTGCCAGCAGCGTAGGCCCAGCGGGAGCCTACAATGAGCAGTTCTTC. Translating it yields CASSVGPAGAYNEQFF.

DNA of the CDR3: TGTGCCAGCAGCAGTAGCGGGAGAAAAGAGACCCAGTACTTC. Residues: CASSSSGRKETQYF. The genes are TRBV28 and TRBJ2-5; 9 bases fit TRBD2. The germline V gene has CDR1 MDHEN and CDR2 SYDVKM. V dropped 6 bases and J dropped 3; count of bases not matched to a gene: 5. This CDR3 is built from 14 residues. Full variable domain (remainder filled in from reference TRBV28 and TRBJ2-5): DVKVTQSSRYLVKRTGEKVFLECVQDMDHENMFWYRQDPGLGLRLIYFSYDVKMKEKGDIPEGYSVSREKKERFSLILESASTNQTSMYLCASSSSGRKETQYFGPGTRLLVL.

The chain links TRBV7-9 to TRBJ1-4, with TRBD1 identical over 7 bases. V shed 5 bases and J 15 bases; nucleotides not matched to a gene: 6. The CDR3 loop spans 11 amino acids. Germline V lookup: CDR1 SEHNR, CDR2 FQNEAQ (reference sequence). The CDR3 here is CASSLQGQVFF. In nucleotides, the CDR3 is TGTGCCAGCAGCCTCCAAGGACAGGTGTTTTTT.

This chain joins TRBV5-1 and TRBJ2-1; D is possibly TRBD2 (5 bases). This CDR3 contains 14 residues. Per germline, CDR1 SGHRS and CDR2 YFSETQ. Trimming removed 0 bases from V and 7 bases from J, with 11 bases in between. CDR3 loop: CASSLVGVTNEQFF. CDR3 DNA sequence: TGCGCCAGCAGCTTGGTGGGAGTGACGAATGAGCAGTTCTTC.

CDR3 sequence: CASSLFFSHVGPSTDTQYF. In DNA form, the CDR3 reads TGTGCCAGCAGTTTATTTTTCTCCCACGTCGGCCCTAGCACAGATACGCAGTATTTT. The chain carries TRBV27 and TRBJ2-3, with D uncertain. The CDR3 covers 19 residues. From germline, CDR1 is MNHEY and CDR2 SMNVEV (reference sequence). V lost 1 base and J lost 0, with 20 bases in between.

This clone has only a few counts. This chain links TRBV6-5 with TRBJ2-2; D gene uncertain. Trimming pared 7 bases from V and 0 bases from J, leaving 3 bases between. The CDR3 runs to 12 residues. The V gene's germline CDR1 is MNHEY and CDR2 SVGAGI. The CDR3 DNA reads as TGTGCCAGCAAACCGAACACCGGGGAGCTGTTTTTT. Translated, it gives CASKPNTGELFF.